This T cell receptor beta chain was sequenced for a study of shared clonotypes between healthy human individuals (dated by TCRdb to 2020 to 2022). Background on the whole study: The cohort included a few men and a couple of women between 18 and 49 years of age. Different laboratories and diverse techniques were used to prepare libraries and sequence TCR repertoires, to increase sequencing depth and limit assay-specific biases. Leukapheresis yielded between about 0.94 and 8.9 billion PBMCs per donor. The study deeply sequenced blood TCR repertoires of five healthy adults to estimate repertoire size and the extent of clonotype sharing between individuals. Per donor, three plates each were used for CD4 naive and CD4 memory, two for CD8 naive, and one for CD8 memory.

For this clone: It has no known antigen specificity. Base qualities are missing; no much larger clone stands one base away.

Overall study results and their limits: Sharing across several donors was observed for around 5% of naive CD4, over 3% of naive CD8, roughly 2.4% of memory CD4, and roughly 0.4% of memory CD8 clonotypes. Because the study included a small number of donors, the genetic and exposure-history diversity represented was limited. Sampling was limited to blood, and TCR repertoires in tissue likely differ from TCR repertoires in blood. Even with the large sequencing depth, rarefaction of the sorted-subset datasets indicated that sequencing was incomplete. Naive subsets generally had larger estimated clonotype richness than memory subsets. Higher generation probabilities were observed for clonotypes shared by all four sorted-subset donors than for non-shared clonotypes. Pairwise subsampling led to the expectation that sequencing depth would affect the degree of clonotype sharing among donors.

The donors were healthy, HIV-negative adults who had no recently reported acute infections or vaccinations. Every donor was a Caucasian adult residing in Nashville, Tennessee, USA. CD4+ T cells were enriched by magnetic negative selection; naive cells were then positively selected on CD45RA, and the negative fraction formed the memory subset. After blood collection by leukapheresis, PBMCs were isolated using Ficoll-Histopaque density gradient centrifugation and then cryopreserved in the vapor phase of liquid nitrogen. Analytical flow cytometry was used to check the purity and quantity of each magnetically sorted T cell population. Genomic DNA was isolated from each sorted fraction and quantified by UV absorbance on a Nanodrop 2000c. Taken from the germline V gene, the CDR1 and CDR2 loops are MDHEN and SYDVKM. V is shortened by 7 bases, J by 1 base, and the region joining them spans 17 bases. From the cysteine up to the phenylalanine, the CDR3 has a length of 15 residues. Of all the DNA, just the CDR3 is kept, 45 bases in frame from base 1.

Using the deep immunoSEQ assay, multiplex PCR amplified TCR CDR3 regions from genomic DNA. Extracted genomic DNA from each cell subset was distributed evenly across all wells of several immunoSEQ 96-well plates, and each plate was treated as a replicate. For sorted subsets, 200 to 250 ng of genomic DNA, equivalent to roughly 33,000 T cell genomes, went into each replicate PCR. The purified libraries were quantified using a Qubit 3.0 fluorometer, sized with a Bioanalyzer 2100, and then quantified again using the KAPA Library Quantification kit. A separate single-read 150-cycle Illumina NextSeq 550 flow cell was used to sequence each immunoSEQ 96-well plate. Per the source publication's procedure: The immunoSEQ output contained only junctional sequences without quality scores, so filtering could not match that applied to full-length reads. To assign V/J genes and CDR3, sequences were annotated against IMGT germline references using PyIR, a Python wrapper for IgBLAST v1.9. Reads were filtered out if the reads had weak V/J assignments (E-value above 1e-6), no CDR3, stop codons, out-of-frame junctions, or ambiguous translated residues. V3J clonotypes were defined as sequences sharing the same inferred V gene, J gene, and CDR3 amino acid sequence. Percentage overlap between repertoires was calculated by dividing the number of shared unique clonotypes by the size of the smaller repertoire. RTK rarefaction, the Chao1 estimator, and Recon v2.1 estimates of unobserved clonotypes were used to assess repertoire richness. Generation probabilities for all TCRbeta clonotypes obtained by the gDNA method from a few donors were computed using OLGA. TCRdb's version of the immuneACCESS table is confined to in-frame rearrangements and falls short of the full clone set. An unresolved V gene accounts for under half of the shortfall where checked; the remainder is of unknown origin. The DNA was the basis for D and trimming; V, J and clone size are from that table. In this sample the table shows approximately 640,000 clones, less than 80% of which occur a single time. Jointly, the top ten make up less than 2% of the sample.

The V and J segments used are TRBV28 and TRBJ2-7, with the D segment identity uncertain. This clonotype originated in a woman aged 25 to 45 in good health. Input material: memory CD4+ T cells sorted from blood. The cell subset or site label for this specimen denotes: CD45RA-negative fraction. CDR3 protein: CASTPWKSISYEQYF. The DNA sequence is TGTGCCAGCACCCCCTGGAAATCCATTTCCTACGAGCAGTACTTC.